Listed here is a single T cell receptor beta chain. This clone was observed a handful of times. Its antigen is not yet known. No much larger clone is present one base from it, and per-base qualities are unavailable. This specimen belongs to a study of shared clonotypes between healthy human individuals (dated by TCRdb to the early 2020s). Background for the entire study: A couple of women and three men aged 18 to 49 years were included in the cohort. Blood TCR repertoires of about five healthy adults were deeply sequenced to estimate repertoire size and the extent of clonotype sharing between individuals. Per donor, leukapheresis produced somewhere between about 0.8 and 9 billion PBMCs. To increase sequencing depth and limit assay-specific biases, TCR repertoire library preparation and sequencing were carried out by different laboratories using diverse techniques. For each donor, CD4 naive and CD4 memory were each run on three plates, CD8 naive on two plates, and CD8 memory on one plate.

The V end loses 0 bases and the J end loses 3 bases, and a stretch of 9 bases separates them. CDR1 and CDR2 are drawn from the germline V gene: SGHRS, YFSETQ. The cysteine opens and the phenylalanine closes a CDR3 of 15 amino acids. Just the 45-base CDR3 DNA is kept, in frame starting at base 1. TCR CDR3 regions were amplified from genomic DNA by multiplex PCR using the deep immunoSEQ assay. Extracted genomic DNA from each cell subset was spread evenly across all wells of several immunoSEQ 96-well plates, with each plate serving as a replicate. For sorted subsets, 200 to 250 ng of genomic DNA, equivalent to tens of thousands of T cell genomes, went into each replicate PCR. The purified libraries were quantified using a Qubit 3.0 fluorometer, sized with a Bioanalyzer 2100, and then quantified again using the KAPA Library Quantification kit. Every immunoSEQ 96-well plate was sequenced on a dedicated single-read 150-cycle Illumina NextSeq 550 flow cell. The paper's processing steps were these. Because only junctional sequences without quality scores were contained in the immunoSEQ output, filtering matching that applied to full-length reads could not be performed. Sequences were annotated with PyIR, a Python wrapper for IgBLAST v1.9, and V/J genes and CDR3 were assigned using IMGT germline references. Reads were filtered out if the reads had weak V/J assignments (E-value above 1e-6), no CDR3, stop codons, out-of-frame junctions, or ambiguous translated residues. V3J clonotypes were defined by identical inferred V gene, J gene, and CDR3 amino acid sequence. Percentage overlap between repertoires was calculated by dividing the number of shared unique clonotypes by the size of the smaller repertoire. Richness of each repertoire was evaluated using RTK rarefaction, the Chao1 estimator, and Recon v2.1 estimates of unobserved clonotypes. Generation probabilities for all TCRbeta clonotypes obtained by the gDNA method from four donors were computed using OLGA. The source is immuneACCESS, and TCRdb retained only in-frame sequences with V and J called. Part of the clones is not carried over; for the studies checked, unresolved V genes explain less than half of this, and the remainder is unexplained. V, J and clone size are those of that table, while D and trimming were read from the DNA. Present in this sample are some 2,400,000 clones, approximately 96% of which were seen just once. The ten largest clones add up to about 0.13% of the sample.

On the study overall, not on this receptor specifically: Because the study included a small number of donors, the genetic and exposure-history diversity represented was limited. When a handful of donors were compared, the shared fraction of clonotypes was around 5% for naive CD4, approximately 3.5% for naive CD8, 2.3% for memory CD4, and roughly 0.4% for memory CD8. Sampling was restricted to blood, and TCR repertoires in tissue are likely to differ from TCR repertoires in blood. Based on pairwise subsampling, the degree of clonotype sharing among donors was expected to be affected by sequencing depth. Higher generation probabilities were observed for clonotypes shared by all four sorted-subset donors than for non-shared clonotypes. Rarefaction of sorted-subset datasets indicated incomplete sequencing despite the large sequencing depth. Larger estimated clonotype richness was generally found for naive subsets than for memory subsets.

The donors were healthy, HIV-negative adults with no recently reported acute infections or vaccinations. Only Caucasian adults living in Nashville, Tennessee, USA were represented among the donors. CD4+ T cells were enriched by magnetic negative selection; naive cells were then positively selected on CD45RA, and the negative fraction formed the memory subset. After blood collection by leukapheresis, PBMCs were isolated using Ficoll-Histopaque density gradient centrifugation and then cryopreserved in the vapor phase of liquid nitrogen. Analytical flow cytometry was used to check the purity and quantity of every magnetically sorted T cell population. Genomic DNA was isolated from each sorted fraction and quantified by UV absorbance on a Nanodrop 2000c.

The V and J genes are TRBV5-1 and TRBJ1-4; TRBD1 is perhaps the D gene, given 5 matching bases. The material sequenced was naive CD4+ T cells sorted from blood. Reading the label with the study, this specimen's cell subset or site is: CD45RA+ positively selected. This TCR came from a man aged 18 to 29 in good health. The DNA reads as follows: TGCGCCAGCAGCTTGGAAGGGACGGCTAATGAAAAACTGTTTTTT. It codes for CASSLEGTANEKLFF.